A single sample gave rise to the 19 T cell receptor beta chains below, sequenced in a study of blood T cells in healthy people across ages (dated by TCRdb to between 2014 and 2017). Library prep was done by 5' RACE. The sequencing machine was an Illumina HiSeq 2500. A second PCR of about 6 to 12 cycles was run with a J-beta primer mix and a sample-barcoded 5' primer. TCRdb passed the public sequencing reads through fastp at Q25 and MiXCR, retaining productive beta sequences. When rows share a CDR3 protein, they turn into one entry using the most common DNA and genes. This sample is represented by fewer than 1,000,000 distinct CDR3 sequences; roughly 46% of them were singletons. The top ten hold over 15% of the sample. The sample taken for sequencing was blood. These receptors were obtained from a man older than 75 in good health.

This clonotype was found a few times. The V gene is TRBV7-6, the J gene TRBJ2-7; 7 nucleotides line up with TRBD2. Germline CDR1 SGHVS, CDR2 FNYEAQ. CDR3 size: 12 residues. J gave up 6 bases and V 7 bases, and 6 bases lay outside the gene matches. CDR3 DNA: TGTGCCAGCACGGCGGGAGATCTCGAGCAGTACTTC. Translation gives CASTAGDLEQYF.

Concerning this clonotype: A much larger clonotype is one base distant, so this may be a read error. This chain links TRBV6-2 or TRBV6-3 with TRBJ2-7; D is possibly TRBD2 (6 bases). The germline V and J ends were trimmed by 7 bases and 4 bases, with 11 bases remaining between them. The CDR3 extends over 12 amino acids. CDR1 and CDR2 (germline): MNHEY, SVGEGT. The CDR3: CASIGTAYEQYF. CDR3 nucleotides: TGTGCCAGCATCGGGACTGCATACGAGCAGTACTTC.

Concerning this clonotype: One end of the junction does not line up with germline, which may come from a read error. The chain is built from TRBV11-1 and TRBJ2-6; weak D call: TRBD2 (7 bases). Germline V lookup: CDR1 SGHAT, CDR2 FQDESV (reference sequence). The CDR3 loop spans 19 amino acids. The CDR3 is CVSSLGRGAQASGANVLTF. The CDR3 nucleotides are TGTGTCAGCAGCTTAGGACGGGGGGCCCAAGCCTCTGGGGCCAACGTCCTGACTTTC. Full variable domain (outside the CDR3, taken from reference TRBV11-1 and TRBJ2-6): EAEVAQSPRYKITEKSQAVAFWCDPISGHATLYWYRQILGQGPELLVQFQDESVVDDSQLPKDRFSAERLKGVDSTLKIQPAELGDSAMYLCVSSLGRGAQASGANVLTFGAGSRLTVL.

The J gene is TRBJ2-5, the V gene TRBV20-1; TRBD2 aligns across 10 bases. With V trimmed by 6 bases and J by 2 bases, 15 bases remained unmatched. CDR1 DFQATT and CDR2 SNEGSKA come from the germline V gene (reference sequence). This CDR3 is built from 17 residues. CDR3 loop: CSATIGTSGNLQETQYF. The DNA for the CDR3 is TGCAGTGCCACAATCGGAACTAGCGGGAATCTACAAGAGACCCAGTACTTC.

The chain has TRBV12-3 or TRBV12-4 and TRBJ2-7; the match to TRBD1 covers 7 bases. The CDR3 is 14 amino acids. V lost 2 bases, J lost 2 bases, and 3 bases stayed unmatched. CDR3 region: CASSLRDSPYEQYF. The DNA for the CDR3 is TGTGCCAGCAGTTTAAGGGACAGCCCCTACGAGCAGTACTTC.

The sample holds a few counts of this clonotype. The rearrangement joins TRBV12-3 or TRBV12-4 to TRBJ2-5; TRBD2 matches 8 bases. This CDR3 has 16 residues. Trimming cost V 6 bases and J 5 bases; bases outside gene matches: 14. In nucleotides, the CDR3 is TGTGCCAGCAGCTCAACGACTCGGGAGGGGGGGGAGACCCAGTACTTC. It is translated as CASSSTTREGGETQYF.

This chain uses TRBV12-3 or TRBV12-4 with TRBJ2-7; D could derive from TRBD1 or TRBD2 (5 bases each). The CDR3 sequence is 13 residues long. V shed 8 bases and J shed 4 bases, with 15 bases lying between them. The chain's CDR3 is CASVRGPPYEQYF. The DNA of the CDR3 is TGTGCCAGCGTCCGGGGCCCGCCTTACGAGCAGTACTTC.

CDR3 in DNA: TGTGCCAGCAGCCCGACAGGGATTCCCACTGAAGCTTTCTTT. Translation: CASSPTGIPTEAFF. V is TRBV6-5 and J is TRBJ1-1; 7 nucleotides line up with TRBD1. Germline V gene data show CDR1 as MNHEY and CDR2 as SVGAGI. The CDR3 spans 14 residues. Trimming at V came to 6 bases and at J to 4 bases, leaving 8 bases not matched to a gene.

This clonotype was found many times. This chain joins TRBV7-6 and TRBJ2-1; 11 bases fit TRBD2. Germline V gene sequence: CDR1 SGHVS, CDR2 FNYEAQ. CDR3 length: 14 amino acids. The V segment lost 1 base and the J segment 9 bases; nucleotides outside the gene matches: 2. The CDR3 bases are TGTGCCAGCAGCTTAGGGGGGACTAGCGGTGAGCAGTTCTTC. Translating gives CASSLGGTSGEQFF.

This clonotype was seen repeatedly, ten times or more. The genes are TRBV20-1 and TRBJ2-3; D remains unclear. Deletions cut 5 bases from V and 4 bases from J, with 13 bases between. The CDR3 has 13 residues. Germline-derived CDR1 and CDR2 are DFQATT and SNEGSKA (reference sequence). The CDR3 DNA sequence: TGCAGTGCTCCATTATCCCCGGCAGATACGCAGTATTTT. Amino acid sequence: CSAPLSPADTQYF.

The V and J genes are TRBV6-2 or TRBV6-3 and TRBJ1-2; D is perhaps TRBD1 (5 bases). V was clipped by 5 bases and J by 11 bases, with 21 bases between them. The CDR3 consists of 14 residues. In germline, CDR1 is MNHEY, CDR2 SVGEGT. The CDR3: CASSPAGRFSFYTF. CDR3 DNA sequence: TGTGCCAGCAGTCCCGCGGGACGGTTCAGTTTTTACACCTTC.

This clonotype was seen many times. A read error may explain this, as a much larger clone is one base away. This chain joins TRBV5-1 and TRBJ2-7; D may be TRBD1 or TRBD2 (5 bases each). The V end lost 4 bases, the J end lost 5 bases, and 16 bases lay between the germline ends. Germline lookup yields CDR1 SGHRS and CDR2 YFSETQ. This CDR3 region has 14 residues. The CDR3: CASSVRDRRNEQYF. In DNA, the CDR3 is TGCGCCAGCAGCGTGAGGGACCGGAGGAACGAGCAGTACTTC.

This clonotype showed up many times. DNA of the CDR3: TGTGCCAGCTCTATTGGGGAGACTGAAGCTTTCTTT. Translated, it gives CASSIGETEAFF. The V and J genes are TRBV6-1 and TRBJ1-1, with unresolved D. The CDR3 loop spans 12 amino acids. From germline, CDR1 is MNHNS and CDR2 SASEGT. The V and J ends lost 8 bases and 5 bases respectively, with 12 bases between them.

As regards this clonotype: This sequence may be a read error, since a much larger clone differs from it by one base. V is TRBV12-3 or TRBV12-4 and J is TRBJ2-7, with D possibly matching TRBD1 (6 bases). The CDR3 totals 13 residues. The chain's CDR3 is CVSSPTGRYEQYF. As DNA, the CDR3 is TGTGTCAGCAGTCCTACAGGGCGCTACGAGCAGTACTTC.

The CDR3 region is CASSLDAGDQPQHF. CDR3 nucleotide sequence: TGTGCCAGCAGCTTAGACGCAGGGGATCAGCCCCAGCATTTT. The genes are TRBV7-2 and TRBJ1-5; a possible D gene is TRBD1 (6 bases). The CDR3 is 14 amino acids. CDR1 SGHTA and CDR2 FQGNSA come from the germline V gene. V was shortened by 1 base and J by 5 bases, with 9 bases between the two germline ends.

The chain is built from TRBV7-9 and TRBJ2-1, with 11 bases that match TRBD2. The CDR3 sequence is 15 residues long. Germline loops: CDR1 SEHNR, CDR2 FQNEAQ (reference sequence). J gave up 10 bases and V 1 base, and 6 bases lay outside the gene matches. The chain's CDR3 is CASSLGGLAVGEQFF. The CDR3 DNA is TGTGCCAGCAGCTTAGGGGGACTAGCGGTTGGGGAGCAGTTCTTC.

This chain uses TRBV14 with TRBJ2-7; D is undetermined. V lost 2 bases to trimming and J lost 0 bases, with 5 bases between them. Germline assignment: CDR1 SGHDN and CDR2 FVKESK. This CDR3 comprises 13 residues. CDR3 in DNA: TGTGCCAGCAGCCAACTTTACTCCTACGAGCAGTACTTC. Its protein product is CASSQLYSYEQYF.

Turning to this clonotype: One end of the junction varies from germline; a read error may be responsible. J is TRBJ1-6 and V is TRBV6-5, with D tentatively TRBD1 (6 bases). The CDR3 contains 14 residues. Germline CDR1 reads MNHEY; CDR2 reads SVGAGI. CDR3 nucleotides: TGTGCCAGCAGACTACAGGGCCTTAAGGGACCCCCCCACTTT. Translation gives CASRLQGLKGPPHF.

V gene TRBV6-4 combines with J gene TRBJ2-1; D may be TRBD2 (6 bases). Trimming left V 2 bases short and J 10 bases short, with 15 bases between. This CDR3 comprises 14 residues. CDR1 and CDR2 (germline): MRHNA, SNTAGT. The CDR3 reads CASSDATLAVEQFF. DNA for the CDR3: TGTGCCAGCAGTGACGCCACCTTAGCGGTAGAGCAGTTCTTC.